Following are 7 T cell receptor beta chains from one sample sequenced in a study of blood T cell repertoires in COVID-19. The protocol was immunoSEQ multiplex PCR, while the TCRdb copy is restricted to in-frame clones and leaves out a portion. The sample lists more than 100,000 clones, over 75% seen once, with about a sixth in the top ten. The sample taken for sequencing was peripheral blood. The source is a man in his 60s with active or convalescent COVID-19.

This chain links TRBV13 with TRBJ2-5, with D tentatively TRBD2 (6 bases). Trimming pared 5 bases from V and 4 bases from J, leaving 14 bases between. Looked up from germline, CDR1 is PRHDT and CDR2 is FYEKMQ (reference sequence). The CDR3 is 14 residues long. CDR3 sequence: CASSVRLDRETQYF. As DNA, the CDR3 is TGTGCCAGCAGCGTCCGACTAGATCGAGAGACCCAGTACTTC.

The CDR3 nucleotides read TGTGCCAGCAGCACAGCCCGGGACATTGTAGATACGCAGTATTTT. Translation: CASSTARDIVDTQYF. This chain uses TRBV11-2 with TRBJ2-3, with TRBD1 as a possible D gene (6 bases). There are 15 residues in the CDR3. Trimming left V 5 bases short and J 5 bases short, with 17 bases between. Looked up from germline, CDR1 is SGHAT and CDR2 is FQNNGV. Full variable domain (remainder filled in from reference TRBV11-2 and TRBJ2-3): EAGVAQSPRYKIIEKRQSVAFWCNPISGHATLYWYQQILGQGPKLLIQFQNNGVVDDSQLPKDRFSAERLKGVDSTLKIQPAKLEDSAVYLCASSTARDIVDTQYFGPGTRLTVL.

The chain has TRBV28 and TRBJ2-1; TRBD2 matches 10 bases. Looked up from germline, CDR1 is MDHEN and CDR2 is SYDVKM. Trimming removed 6 bases from V and 3 bases from J; junction bases left unmatched: 5. This CDR3 is 15 amino acids long. The CDR3: CASSLPSGSYNEQFF. The CDR3 DNA is TGTGCCAGCAGCCTCCCTAGCGGGAGCTACAATGAGCAGTTCTTC. The full variable domain, in which reference TRBV28 and TRBJ2-1 provide the parts outside the CDR3, is DVKVTQSSRYLVKRTGEKVFLECVQDMDHENMFWYRQDPGLGLRLIYFSYDVKMKEKGDIPEGYSVSREKKERFSLILESASTNQTSMYLCASSLPSGSYNEQFFGPGTRLTVL.

This chain uses TRBV28 with TRBJ1-5, with 9 bases lining up with TRBD1. Germline V gene data show CDR1 as MDHEN and CDR2 as SYDVKM. Trimming took 6 bases from V and 3 from J; bases not matched to a gene: 9. The CDR3 is made up of 16 amino acids. CDR3 DNA: TGTGCCAGCAGGACCCGGGACAGGGCGAACAATCAGCCCCAGCATTTT. Amino acids: CASRTRDRANNQPQHF. Supplemented by reference TRBV28 and TRBJ1-5, the full variable domain reads DVKVTQSSRYLVKRTGEKVFLECVQDMDHENMFWYRQDPGLGLRLIYFSYDVKMKEKGDIPEGYSVSREKKERFSLILESASTNQTSMYLCASRTRDRANNQPQHFGDGTRLSIL.

This clone was counted a single time. V usage is TRBV27 and J usage is TRBJ1-2, with TRBD1 as a possible D gene (6 bases). Deletions cut 5 bases from V and 2 bases from J, with 15 bases between. The CDR3 runs to 15 residues. Germline CDR1 reads MNHEY; CDR2 reads SMNVEV (reference sequence). CDR3 bases: TGTGCCAGCAGTCCCTGGACAGAATTCAACTATGGCTACACCTTC. This sequence encodes CASSPWTEFNYGYTF.

Concerning this clone: Its ends do not fully match the called genes, so a read error is possible. The chain links TRBV28 to TRBJ1-4; D ambiguous. The CDR3 contains 14 residues. Germline V gives CDR1 MDHEN, CDR2 SYDVKM. In nucleotides, the CDR3 is TGTGCCAGCACTTTACAGTCCTTTAATGAAAAACTGTTTTTT. Residues: CASTLQSFNEKLFF.

This clone was counted only a few times. The chain is built from TRBV9 and TRBJ2-3; 7 bases match TRBD1. V shed 0 bases and J 2 bases; nucleotides not matched to a gene: 12. This CDR3 spans 18 amino acids. From germline, CDR1 is SGDLS and CDR2 YYNGEE. The chain's CDR3 is CASSVGPMTGISTDTQYF. In DNA, the CDR3 is TGTGCCAGCAGCGTAGGTCCGATGACAGGGATCTCCACAGATACGCAGTATTTT.